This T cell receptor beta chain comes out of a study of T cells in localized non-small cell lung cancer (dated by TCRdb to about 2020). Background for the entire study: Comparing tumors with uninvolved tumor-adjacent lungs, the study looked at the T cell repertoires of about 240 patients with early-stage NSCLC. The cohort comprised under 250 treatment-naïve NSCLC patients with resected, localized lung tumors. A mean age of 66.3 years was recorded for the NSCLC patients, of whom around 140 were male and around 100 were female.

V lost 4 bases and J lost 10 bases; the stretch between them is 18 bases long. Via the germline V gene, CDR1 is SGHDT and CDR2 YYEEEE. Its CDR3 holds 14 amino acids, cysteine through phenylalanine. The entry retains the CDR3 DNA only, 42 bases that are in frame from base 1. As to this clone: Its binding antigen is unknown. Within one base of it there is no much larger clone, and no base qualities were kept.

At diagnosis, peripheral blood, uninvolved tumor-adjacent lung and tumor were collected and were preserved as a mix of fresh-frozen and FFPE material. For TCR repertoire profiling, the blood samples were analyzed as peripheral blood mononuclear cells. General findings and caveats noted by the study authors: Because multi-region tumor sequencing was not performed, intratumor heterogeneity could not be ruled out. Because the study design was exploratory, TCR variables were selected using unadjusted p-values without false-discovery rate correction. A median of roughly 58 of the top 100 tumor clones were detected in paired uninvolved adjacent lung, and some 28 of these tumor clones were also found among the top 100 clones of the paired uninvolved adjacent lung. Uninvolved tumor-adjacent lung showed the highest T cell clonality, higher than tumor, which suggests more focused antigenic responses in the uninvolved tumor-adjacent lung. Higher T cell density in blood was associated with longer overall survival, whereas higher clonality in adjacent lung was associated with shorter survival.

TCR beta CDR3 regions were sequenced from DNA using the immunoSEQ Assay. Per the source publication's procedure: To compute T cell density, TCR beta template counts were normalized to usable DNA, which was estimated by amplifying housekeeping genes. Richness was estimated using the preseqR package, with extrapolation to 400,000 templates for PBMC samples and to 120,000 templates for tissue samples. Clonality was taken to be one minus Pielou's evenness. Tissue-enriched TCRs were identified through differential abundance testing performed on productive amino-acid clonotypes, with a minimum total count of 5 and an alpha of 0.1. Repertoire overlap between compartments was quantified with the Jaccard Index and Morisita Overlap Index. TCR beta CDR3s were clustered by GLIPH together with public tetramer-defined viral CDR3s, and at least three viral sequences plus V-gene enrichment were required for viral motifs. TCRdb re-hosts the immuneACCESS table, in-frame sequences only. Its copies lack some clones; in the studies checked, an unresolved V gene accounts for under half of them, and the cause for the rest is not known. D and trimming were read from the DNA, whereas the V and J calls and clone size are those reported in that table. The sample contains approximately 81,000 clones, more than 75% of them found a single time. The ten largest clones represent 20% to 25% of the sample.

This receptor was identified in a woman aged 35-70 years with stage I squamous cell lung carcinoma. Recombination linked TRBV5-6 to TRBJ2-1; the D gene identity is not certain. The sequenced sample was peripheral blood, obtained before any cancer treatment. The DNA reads TGTGCCAGCAGCCGCACCCCAAACGAACGGGAGCAGTTCTTC. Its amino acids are CASSRTPNEREQFF.